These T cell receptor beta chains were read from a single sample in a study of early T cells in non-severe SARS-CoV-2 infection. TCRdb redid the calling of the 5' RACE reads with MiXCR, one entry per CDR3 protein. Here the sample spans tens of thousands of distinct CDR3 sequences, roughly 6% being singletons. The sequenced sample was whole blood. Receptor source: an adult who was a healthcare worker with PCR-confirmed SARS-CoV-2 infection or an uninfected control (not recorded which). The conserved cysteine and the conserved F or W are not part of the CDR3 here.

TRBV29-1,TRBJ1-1,SGSRDRGRNTEAF
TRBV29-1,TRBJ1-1,SVVPGAGTEAF
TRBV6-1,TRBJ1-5,ASQTGDYQPQH
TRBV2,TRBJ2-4,ASSGGREPVNIQY
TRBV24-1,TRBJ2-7,ATSDPRSRSYEQY
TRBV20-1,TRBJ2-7,SAINVAEIYPYEQY
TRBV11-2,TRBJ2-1,ASSFLLAGANNEQF
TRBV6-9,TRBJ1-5,ASERVRERNNQPQH
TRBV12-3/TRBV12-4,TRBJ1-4,ASSLASNNEKLF
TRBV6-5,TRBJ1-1,ASSYSLMNTEAF
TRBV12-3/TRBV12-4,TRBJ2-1,ASTSGKHYNEQF
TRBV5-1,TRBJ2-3,ASSQESPTDTQY
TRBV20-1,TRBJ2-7,SARPTDGYEQY
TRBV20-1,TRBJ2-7,SARTSRAWEQY
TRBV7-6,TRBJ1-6,ASSLWGGQRASPLH
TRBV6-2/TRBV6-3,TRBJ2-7,ASSPVGIYEQY
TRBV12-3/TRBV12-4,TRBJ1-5,ASSLTGAGNQPQH
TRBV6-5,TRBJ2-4,ASSKGLTGAKNIQY
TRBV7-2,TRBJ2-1,ASSFGTSGLYSYNEQF
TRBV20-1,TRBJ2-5,SARAGRASPTQY
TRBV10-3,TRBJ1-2,AISPTGRGYT
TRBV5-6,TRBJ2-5,ASSFSLQGSETQY
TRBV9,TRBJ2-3,ASSVEEDTQY
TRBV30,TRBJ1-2,ACIQALNYGYT
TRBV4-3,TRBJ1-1,ASSQRTDTEAF
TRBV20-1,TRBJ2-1,SARVAGTSGNNEQF
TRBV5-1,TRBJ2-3,ASRSGTGVADTQY
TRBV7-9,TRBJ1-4,ASRPTGSNEKLF
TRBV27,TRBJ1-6,ASSRAHNSPLH
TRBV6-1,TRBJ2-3,ASLGVRNTDTQY
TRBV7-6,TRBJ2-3,ASSLEASATDTQY